This passage covers 29 T cell receptor beta chains from one sample sequenced in a study of tumor-infiltrating lymphocytes in primary liver carcinoma. The researchers produced TCR beta cDNA from approximately 0.45 ug total RNA with a constant-region primer. Libraries covering TCR beta were generated through three nested multiplex PCR rounds (using a slightly modified ARM-PCR). The first two PCR rounds, roughly 9 cycles each, used TRBV1-TRBV30 forward primers and a C-beta reverse primer. TCRdb re-called the multiplex PCR reads with MiXCR, one entry per CDR3 protein. Here the sample spans about 44,000 distinct CDR3 sequences, about 75% being singletons. Co-extraction of both nucleic acids (RNA and DNA) used roughly 20-33 mg of unsorted bulk tissue. Sequenced input: tumor-adjacent normal liver tissue. Receptors were obtained from a woman in her twenties or thirties with primary liver carcinoma and hepatitis B virus infection.

Of note for this clonotype: This may be a read error, as it is one base from a much larger clone. The rearrangement links TRBV28 to TRBJ2-7; D is perhaps TRBD1 (5 bases). The CDR3 spans 12 residues. CDR1 and CDR2 from the germline V gene are MDHEN and SYDVKM. The CDR3 sequence: CTSSWGPPGQYF. In nucleotides, the CDR3 is TGTACCAGCAGTTGGGGCCCCCCCGGGCAGTACTTC.

The chain uses TRBV6-1 and TRBJ2-1; 7 bases match TRBD2. Germline V gene lookup returns CDR1 MNHNS and CDR2 SASEGT. The CDR3 covers 14 residues. The ends lost 6 bases at V and 8 bases at J; junction bases unmatched: 10. CDR3 residues: CASSGDYPTDEQFF. DNA for the CDR3: TGTGCCAGCAGCGGGGACTACCCTACGGATGAGCAGTTCTTC.

On this clonotype: At one boundary the junction diverges from the germline segment, which might be a read error. The J gene is TRBJ2-1, the V gene TRBV4-3; D call uncertain. The CDR3 spans 14 residues. The germline gives CDR1 LGHNA, CDR2 YSLEER. CDR3 sequence: CASSLTELVNEQFF. The CDR3 DNA is TGTGCAAGCAGCCTCACAGAGTTGGTCAATGAGCAGTTCTTC.

Concerning this clonotype itself: The junction does not match germline at one end; this may be a read error. The gene calls are TRBV4-3 and TRBJ2-2; D gene unclear. CDR1 is LGHNA and CDR2 is YSLEER in the germline V gene. CDR3 length: 12 residues. The CDR3 DNA reads as TGCGCCAGAAGACTTGGCACCGGAGAGCTGTTCTTT. This encodes CARRLGTGELFF.

In this sample, this clonotype turned up once. A junction boundary mismatches the germline segment, possibly from a read error. The V call is TRBV4-1, the J call TRBJ2-2; the match to TRBD2 covers 12 bases. The CDR3 consists of 18 residues. The germline gives CDR1 MGHRA, CDR2 YSYEKL. The CDR3, as DNA: TGCGCCAGCAGCCCCCCACTAGCGGGAGGTACGAACACCTGGGAGCTGTTTTTT. Amino acid sequence: CASSPPLAGGTNTWELFF.

Remarks on this clonotype: Relative to the germline gene, one junction end is altered; a read error may explain this. The chain uses TRBV6-1 and TRBJ1-6; unclear D gene. Germline loops: CDR1 MNHNS, CDR2 SASEGT. The CDR3 contains 14 residues. The CDR3 spells CASTVMDGNSPHHF. CDR3 in DNA: TGTGCCAGCACTGTCATGGACGGAAATTCACCCCACCACTTT.

About this clonotype itself: At one boundary the junction diverges from the germline segment, which might be a read error. CDR3 sequence reads: CAGSQDFKGGKATNGKLFF. CDR3 sequence (DNA): TGCGCCGGCAGCCAAGACTTTAAAGGGGGGAAAGCAACTAATGGAAAACTGTTTTTT. V and J are TRBV4-1 and TRBJ1-4, with D maybe TRBD1 (6 bases). Germline lookup yields CDR1 MGHRA and CDR2 YSYEKL. The CDR3 length is 19 residues.

This chain links TRBV12-3 or TRBV12-4 with TRBJ2-1; D unclear. The CDR3 is made up of 11 amino acids. The V end was cut by 4 bases, the J end by 10 bases, with 8 bases between. The CDR3 loop reads CASSSTQEQFF. The CDR3 DNA is TGTGCCAGCAGTTCGACTCAGGAGCAGTTCTTC.

Ten or more counts support this clonotype. CDR3 DNA: TGCAGCGTTGAGACCTACTATGGCTACACCTTC. It yields the protein CSVETYYGYTF. The chain couples TRBV29-1 to TRBJ1-2; D unresolved. CDR1 is SQVTM and CDR2 is ANQGSEA in the germline V gene. CDR3 length equals 11 residues. Trimming shortened V by 3 bases and J by 3 bases, and 5 bases separated the two germline ends.

With regard to this clonotype: The germline gene is not matched at one end of the junction; a read error may be the cause. The V call is TRBV4-1, the J call TRBJ1-1; D not resolved. Per the germline V gene, CDR1 is MGHRA and CDR2 is YSYEKL. The CDR3 totals 13 residues. The CDR3 reads CASSQDWKTEALF. The CDR3 bases are TGCGCCAGCAGCCAGGATTGGAAGACTGAAGCTCTCTTT.

Of note for this clonotype: Since a much larger clone is just one base distant, this may be a read error. The V call is TRBV25-1, the J call TRBJ1-2, with 8 bases that match TRBD1. The CDR3 is 14 residues long. CDR1 and CDR2 from the germline V gene are MGHDK and SYGVNS. The CDR3 reads CTSSAQGAWGGYTF. In DNA, the CDR3 is TGTACCAGCAGTGCCCAGGGGGCGTGGGGCGGCTACACCTTC.

For this clonotype: A much bigger clone sits one base away, suggesting this may be a read error. The CDR3 nucleotides are TGTGCCAGCAGTTTAGGTTTAGCAGTGCAAACCTACGAGCAGTACTTC. It translates to CASSLGLAVQTYEQYF. V gene TRBV12-3 or TRBV12-4 combines with J gene TRBJ2-7; D uncertain. This CDR3 is built from 16 residues. Trimming pared 1 base from V and 2 bases from J, leaving 15 bases between.

This clonotype was found many times. The gene calls are TRBV10-3 and TRBJ1-2, with a tentative D call TRBD1 (5 bases). Trimming pared 3 bases from V and 4 bases from J, leaving 15 bases between. The germline gives CDR1 ENHRY, CDR2 SYGVKD. The CDR3 length is 15 residues. This chain's CDR3 is CAISEDPGDGYGYTF. CDR3 nucleotide sequence: TGTGCCATCAGTGAAGATCCGGGGGATGGCTATGGCTACACCTTC.

The chain joins TRBV11-1 to TRBJ2-5, with TRBD2 as a possible D gene (6 bases). The CDR3 loop spans 14 amino acids. Trimming took 7 bases from V and 11 from J, leaving 23 bases between them. Germline V gene data show CDR1 as SGHAT and CDR2 as FQDESV (reference sequence). This CDR3 reads CASNWARGTGTQYF. CDR3 coding DNA: TGTGCCAGCAACTGGGCAAGGGGCACTGGGACTCAGTACTTC.

V and J are TRBV15 and TRBJ2-3; 8 bases match TRBD2. Germline assignment: CDR1 LNHNV and CDR2 YYDKDF (reference sequence). The CDR3 sequence is 15 residues long. Trimming removed 9 bases from V and 4 bases from J; junction bases left unmatched: 12. For the CDR3, the DNA is TGTGCCACGTCCCCGGGGGGGCAGGAGGCAGATACGCAGTATTTT. Translation gives CATSPGGQEADTQYF.

The CDR3 loop is CASSSGLLSLGRWSEQFF. In nucleotides, the CDR3 is TGTGCCAGCAGTTCGGGACTCCTGTCGCTGGGGAGATGGAGTGAGCAGTTCTTC. This rearrangement joins TRBV28 to TRBJ2-1; D might be TRBD2 (6 bases). The germline gives CDR1 MDHEN, CDR2 SYDVKM. Trimming shortened V by 4 bases and J by 9 bases, and 28 bases separated the two germline ends. The CDR3 loop spans 18 amino acids.

This clonotype was counted only a few times. V usage is TRBV6-1 and J usage is TRBJ1-5; D is unresolved. The CDR3 spans 13 residues. Per the germline V gene, CDR1 is MNHNS and CDR2 is SASEGT. DNA for the CDR3: TGTACCAACAACCAGGAGTTCAATCAGCCCCAGCATTTT. It specifies CTNNQEFNQPQHF.

This clonotype was observed many times. The V and J genes are TRBV6-5 and TRBJ2-1; TRBD2 matches 11 bases. Germline CDR1 and CDR2: MNHEY and SVGAGI. With 2 bases clipped from V and 0 bases from J, the junction kept 3 bases outside the gene matches. The CDR3 is made up of 17 amino acids. The CDR3 is CASSYRGTSGSYNEQFF. As DNA, the CDR3 is TGTGCCAGCAGTTACAGAGGGACTAGCGGCTCCTACAATGAGCAGTTCTTC.

Points on this clonotype: The germline gene is not matched at one end of the junction; a read error may be the cause. J is TRBJ2-1 and V is TRBV6-6; 7 positions agree with TRBD2. Germline CDR1 and CDR2: MNHNY and SVGAGI (reference sequence). The CDR3 sequence is 16 residues long. In DNA form, the CDR3 reads TGTGCCAGCACTTACACCTCAGCGGGGACTTACAATGAGCACTTCTTC. As protein: CASTYTSAGTYNEHFF.

The chain recombines TRBV11-3 with TRBJ2-2; no firm D call. V was shortened by 1 base and J by 10 bases, with 19 bases between the two germline ends. The CDR3 covers 16 residues. Germline lookup yields CDR1 SGHNT and CDR2 YENEEA. The CDR3 DNA follows: TGTGCCAGCAGCTTAGTATCGGGCCTTAACACAGTGGAGCTGTTTTTT. As protein: CASSLVSGLNTVELFF.

This clonotype was seen once. The V and J genes are TRBV5-4 and TRBJ2-5; 10 bases map to TRBD2. J was trimmed by 5 bases and V by 1 base; bases with no gene match: 8. Germline V gives CDR1 SGHNT, CDR2 YYREEE (reference sequence). This CDR3 has 16 residues. The CDR3 spells CASSLTWLAGVETQYF. Here the CDR3 DNA reads TGTGCCAGCAGCTTGACTTGGCTAGCGGGAGTGGAGACCCAGTACTTC.

This clonotype was counted many times. The chain employs TRBV29-1 and TRBJ2-7; D not resolved. V lost 4 bases and J lost 2, with 12 bases in between. CDR1 and CDR2 from the germline V gene are SQVTM and ANQGSEA. This CDR3 is 13 amino acids long. Here the CDR3 reads CSVGHGRPYEQYF. In DNA form, the CDR3 reads TGCAGCGTTGGACATGGCAGACCCTACGAGCAGTACTTC.

This clonotype came up once. At one boundary the junction diverges from the germline segment, which might be a read error. This rearrangement joins TRBV13 to TRBJ2-5, with a possible D match to TRBD1 (5 bases). The CDR3 runs 14 residues. Germline values: CDR1 PRHDT, CDR2 FYEKMQ (reference sequence). The DNA of the CDR3 is TGTGTCAGCAGCCGACGCCAGGGCAAAGAGACCCAGTACTTC. Translated, it gives CVSSRRQGKETQYF.

Details on this clonotype: The junction departs from the called germline gene at one end, perhaps through a read error. This chain uses TRBV4-2 with TRBJ2-6; D is undetermined. This CDR3 is built from 17 residues. The germline gives CDR1 LGHNA, CDR2 YNFKEQ. CDR3 in DNA: TGTGCCAGCAGTCAAGACGCCAGTAGCTCTGTGGCCAACGTCCTGACTTTC. Translated: CASSQDASSSVANVLTF.

About this clonotype itself: A clone one base away is much larger, so this may be a read error. The rearrangement links TRBV20-1 to TRBJ2-7; TRBD2 might be the D (6 bases). V was trimmed by 4 bases and J by 4 bases, leaving 26 bases between them. This CDR3 comprises 17 residues. In germline, CDR1 is DFQATT, CDR2 SNEGSKA (reference sequence). CDR3 nucleotides: TGCAGTGCTACAGACGCGCCCGCCCGGCGGGAAGGTTACGAGCAGTACTTC. Translated: CSATDAPARREGYEQYF.

The table lists this clonotype with a few counts. The chain employs TRBV30 and TRBJ2-1; the D gene is possibly TRBD2 (5 bases). This CDR3 is built from 14 residues. Germline CDR1 reads GTSNPN; CDR2 reads SVGIG (reference sequence). The V end was cut by 7 bases, the J end by 5 bases, with 18 bases between. The CDR3: CAYSKGLSHNEQFF. DNA of the CDR3: TGTGCCTACAGTAAAGGACTTTCTCACAATGAGCAGTTCTTC.

J is TRBJ2-2 and V is TRBV11-3; the D gene is possibly TRBD2 (6 bases). The V gene lost 7 bases and the J gene lost 8 bases, with 26 bases spanning the gap. This CDR3 comprises 17 residues. From germline, CDR1 is SGHNT and CDR2 YENEEA. CDR3 sequence: CASTQTRGKTQPGELFF. CDR3 sequence (DNA): TGTGCCAGCACCCAGACCCGCGGGAAAACACAACCAGGGGAGCTGTTTTTT.

This clonotype was seen at least ten times. CDR3 nucleotide sequence: TGTGCCAGCAGCTCGACAGGGGGACGTGAGACCCAGTACTTC. Residues: CASSSTGGRETQYF. This sequence joins TRBV12-3 or TRBV12-4 and TRBJ2-5, with 9 bases identical to TRBD1. The CDR3 runs to 14 residues. Trimming took 6 bases from V and 5 from J; bases not matched to a gene: 7.

Note on this clonotype: This is likely a read error, given that the CDR3 carries no conserved phenylalanine or tryptophan at its end. The chain uses TRBV11-2 and TRBJ2-5, with D perhaps TRBD2 (6 bases). This CDR3 has 17 residues. The V gene's germline CDR1 is SGHAT and CDR2 FQNNGV. The CDR3 spells CTSNHGGAGRYQETQYL. The CDR3 nucleotides read TGTACCAGCAACCACGGTGGAGCGGGTAGGTACCAAGAGACCCAGTACCTC.